The rows below give T cell receptor beta chains drawn from one sample of a study of identical twins. TCRdb re-derived calls from the 5' RACE reads in MiXCR, one entry per CDR3 protein. The data contain around 490,000 distinct CDR3 sequences, roughly an eighth of them singletons. This sample also appeared in a second study, on yellow fever vaccine responses in identical twins.

The specimen was CD4+ T cells sorted from blood. Source of these receptors: a woman in her late teens or twenties in good health. Each CDR3 is given with its conserved first and last residue. D genes are given only for firm matches. Only part of the rows carry a size: once, few, many, or a class if the clone is expanded.

TRBD2 | TRBJ2-1 | TRBV24-1 | . | CATSDPGTSGEEQFF | TGTGCCACCAGTGACCCCGGGACTAGCGGGGAAGAGCAGTTCTTC
. | TRBJ2-7 | TRBV5-1 | . | CASTTQGTPYEQYF | TGCGCCAGCACTACGCAGGGGACTCCCTACGAGCAGTACTTC
. | TRBJ1-4 | TRBV7-9 | . | CASSLVGSEKLFF | TGTGCCAGCAGCTTAGTCGGAAGTGAAAAACTGTTTTTT
. | TRBJ2-2 | TRBV11-2 | few | CASSLVGGGTGELFF | TGTGCCAGCAGCTTAGTGGGAGGGGGCACCGGGGAGCTGTTTTTT
. | TRBJ2-7 | TRBV6-5 | . | CASSYGQHITYEQYF | TGTGCCAGCAGTTACGGGCAGCACATTACCTACGAGCAGTACTTC
TRBD2 | TRBJ2-2 | TRBV6-2/TRBV6-3 | . | CASSHPGLAASNTGELFF | TGTGCCAGCAGCCATCCGGGACTAGCGGCGTCGAACACCGGGGAGCTGTTTTTT
TRBD1 | TRBJ2-5 | TRBV12-3/TRBV12-4 | . | CASTRTGETQYF | TGTGCCAGCACCCGGACAGGAGAGACCCAGTACTTC
TRBD2 | TRBJ2-7 | TRBV7-2 | few | CASSLQRLAGLEQYF | TGTGCCAGCAGCTTACAAAGACTAGCGGGACTCGAGCAGTACTTC
. | TRBJ2-1 | TRBV4-1 | . | CASSQETDISYNEQFF | TGCGCCAGCAGCCAAGAGACAGACATCTCCTACAATGAGCAGTTCTTC
. | TRBJ2-7 | TRBV7-2 | . | CASSLANNPDVGAYKTYEQYF | TGTGCCAGCAGCTTAGCCAATAACCCTGACGTGGGGGCATATAAAACCTACGAGCAGTACTTC
. | TRBJ2-5 | TRBV29-1 | few | CSVRGLPKGETQYF | TGCAGCGTTAGGGGCCTCCCGAAAGGGGAGACCCAGTACTTC
TRBD2 | TRBJ2-5 | TRBV6-2/TRBV6-3 | few | CASSVGTSGSRQETQYF | TGTGCCAGCAGTGTAGGGACTAGCGGGAGTCGACAAGAGACCCAGTACTTC
. | TRBJ2-5 | TRBV12-5 | . | CASGFEETQYF | TGTGCTAGTGGTTTCGAGGAGACCCAGTACTTC
. | TRBJ2-2 | TRBV19 | . | CATGDRANTGELFF | TGTGCCACCGGGGACCGCGCGAACACCGGGGAGCTGTTTTTT
TRBD2 | TRBJ2-1 | TRBV6-4 | few | CASSFGTSGEPNWYEQFF | TGTGCCAGCAGTTTCGGTACTAGCGGAGAGCCAAATTGGTATGAGCAGTTCTTC
. | TRBJ2-7 | TRBV7-6 | few | CASSRIPHEQYF | TGTGCCAGCAGCCGCATACCCCACGAGCAGTACTTC
TRBD1 | TRBJ1-1 | TRBV24-1 | many | CATRGQGAGTEAFF | TGTGCCACCAGAGGACAGGGGGCGGGCACTGAGGCTTTCTTT
. | TRBJ1-1 | TRBV7-3 | many | CASSLQVNTEAFF | TGTGCCAGCAGCTTACAGGTGAACACTGAAGCTTTCTTT
. | TRBJ2-5 | TRBV18 | . | CASSPGDISQETQYF | TGTGCCAGCTCACCAGGGGACATAAGCCAAGAGACCCAGTACTTC
. | TRBJ2-5 | TRBV7-2 | many | CASSRPRETQYF | TGTGCCAGCAGCAGACCTCGGGAGACCCAGTACTTC
TRBD1 | TRBJ1-1 | TRBV6-2/TRBV6-3 | . | CASIGNRGLTEAFF | TGTGCCAGCATAGGAAACAGGGGACTGACTGAAGCTTTCTTT
TRBD2 | TRBJ2-1 | TRBV3-1 | . | CASSDSGGSSYNEQFF | TGTGCCAGCAGCGATAGCGGGGGTTCCTCCTACAATGAGCAGTTCTTC
TRBD1 | TRBJ1-5 | TRBV25-1 | few | CASQGVGSQPQHF | TGTGCCAGCCAGGGGGTCGGTAGTCAGCCCCAGCATTTT
. | TRBJ2-3 | TRBV12-3/TRBV12-4 | . | CACSNSRGLQRSADTQYF | TGTGCCTGCAGCAATAGTCGGGGACTCCAGCGGTCGGCAGATACGCAGTATTTT
. | TRBJ2-3 | TRBV10-3 | few | CAISAGGGTDTQYF | TGTGCCATCAGTGCCGGCGGGGGCACAGATACGCAGTATTTT
TRBD1 | TRBJ2-5 | TRBV28 | . | CASSGQDPGVTQYF | TGTGCCAGCAGCGGACAGGACCCGGGCGTGACCCAGTACTTC
TRBD2 | TRBJ2-3 | TRBV4-2 | few | CASSQDWGGPDTQYF | TGTGCCAGCAGCCAAGATTGGGGGGGTCCAGATACGCAGTATTTT
TRBD2 | TRBJ2-1 | TRBV7-8 | few | CASSLVASGTGEQFF | TGTGCCAGCAGCTTAGTCGCTAGCGGGACGGGTGAGCAGTTCTTC
. | TRBJ2-5 | TRBV7-7 | few | CASSPRFGTIVETQYF | TGTGCTAGCAGCCCGAGGTTCGGGACAATTGTAGAGACCCAGTACTTC
. | TRBJ2-3 | TRBV28 | few | CASSLKGISDTQYF | TGTGCCAGCAGTTTAAAGGGAATTTCAGATACGCAGTATTTT
. | TRBJ2-4 | TRBV20-1 | many | CSAKVQKAKNIQYF | TGCAGTGCTAAGGTCCAGAAAGCCAAAAACATTCAGTACTTC
. | TRBJ2-5 | TRBV4-2 | few | CASSQDVQEETQYF | TGTGCCAGCAGCCAAGACGTCCAGGAGGAGACCCAGTACTTC
TRBD2 | TRBJ2-1 | TRBV12-3/TRBV12-4 | . | CASCSTSGGTAVYNEQFF | TGTGCCAGCTGTTCGACTAGCGGGGGGACCGCCGTCTACAATGAGCAGTTCTTC
TRBD2 | TRBJ2-7 | TRBV6-1 | few | CASSERGSSYEQYF | TGTGCCAGCAGCGAGCGGGGCAGCTCCTACGAGCAGTACTTC
TRBD2 | TRBJ2-1 | TRBV5-1 | . | CASSSQPTSGGTGNEQFF | TGCGCCAGCAGCTCCCAACCAACTAGCGGGGGGACGGGGAATGAGCAGTTCTTC
. | TRBJ2-7 | TRBV7-2 | few | CASRRTSLTYEQYF | TGTGCCAGCAGACGGACCTCCCTTACCTACGAGCAGTACTTC
TRBD1 | TRBJ1-5 | TRBV2 | . | CASSQDREGRQPQHF | TGTGCCAGCAGTCAGGACAGGGAAGGACGCCAGCCCCAGCATTTT
TRBD1 | TRBJ2-1 | TRBV7-3 | . | CASSPGQGLNGQFF | TGTGCCAGCAGCCCGGGACAGGGTCTTAATGGGCAGTTCTTC
TRBD2 | TRBJ2-5 | TRBV2 | few | CASSGRGGQETQYF | TGTGCCAGCAGTGGGCGGGGGGGTCAAGAGACCCAGTACTTC
TRBD2 | TRBJ2-3 | TRBV15 | many | CATSMASGGADTQYF | TGTGCCACCAGCATGGCCTCCGGGGGGGCAGATACGCAGTATTTT
. | TRBJ2-1 | TRBV3-1 | . | CASSQDGTSYNEQFF | TGTGCCAGCAGCCAAGACGGGACTTCCTACAATGAGCAGTTCTTC
. | TRBJ1-1 | TRBV4-2 | few | CASSQDRTPHTEAFF | TGTGCCAGCAGCCAAGATCGGACACCACACACTGAAGCTTTCTTT
. | TRBJ2-7 | TRBV28 | . | CASSLPGEKQYF | TGTGCCAGCAGTTTACCAGGGGAAAAGCAGTACTTC
. | TRBJ2-2 | TRBV12-3/TRBV12-4 | few | CASSFTGLGANTGELFF | TGTGCCAGCAGTTTCACAGGGCTGGGAGCGAACACCGGGGAGCTGTTTTTT
. | TRBJ2-1 | TRBV4-2 | . | CASSQVTELNEQFF | TGTGCCAGCAGCCAAGTCACCGAACTAAATGAGCAGTTCTTC
. | TRBJ2-7 | TRBV7-2 | few | CASRNGPYEQYF | TGTGCCAGCAGGAATGGGCCCTACGAGCAGTACTTC
TRBD1 | TRBJ2-7 | TRBV18 | . | CASSTRDRGLYEQYF | TGTGCCAGCTCAACGAGGGACAGGGGGCTATACGAGCAGTACTTC
. | TRBJ2-1 | TRBV9 | many | CASSVVRNEQFF | TGTGCCAGCAGCGTAGTCAGGAATGAGCAGTTCTTC
. | TRBJ1-1 | TRBV9 | . | CACSVAEAAGTEAFF | TGTGCCTGCAGCGTAGCTGAGGCTGCGGGCACTGAAGCTTTCTTT
TRBD1 | TRBJ2-5 | TRBV5-1 | . | CASSLAGAGGQETQYF | TGCGCCAGCAGCTTGGCAGGGGCAGGGGGCCAAGAGACCCAGTACTTC
. | TRBJ1-2 | TRBV28 | . | CASIQWPSGYTF | TGTGCCAGCATCCAATGGCCCAGTGGCTACACCTTC